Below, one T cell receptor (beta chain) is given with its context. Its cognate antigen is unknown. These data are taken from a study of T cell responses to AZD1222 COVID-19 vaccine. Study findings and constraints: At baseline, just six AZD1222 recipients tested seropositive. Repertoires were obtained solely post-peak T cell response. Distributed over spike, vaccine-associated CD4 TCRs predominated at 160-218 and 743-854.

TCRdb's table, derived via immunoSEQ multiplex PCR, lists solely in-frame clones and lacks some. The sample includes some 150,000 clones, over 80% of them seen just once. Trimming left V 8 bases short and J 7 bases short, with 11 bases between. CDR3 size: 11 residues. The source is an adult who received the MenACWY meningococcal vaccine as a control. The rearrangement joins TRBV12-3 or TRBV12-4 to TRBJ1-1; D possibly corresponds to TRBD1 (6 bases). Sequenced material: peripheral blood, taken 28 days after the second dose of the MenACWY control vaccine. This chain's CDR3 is CASGGQNEAFF. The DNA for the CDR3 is TGTGCCAGCGGCGGACAGAATGAAGCTTTCTTT.